This is a list of T cell receptor beta chains from one sample in a study of T cells of healthy individuals. TCRdb re-called the 5' RACE reads through MiXCR, storing one row per CDR3 protein. The table lists over 95,000 distinct CDR3 sequences, around 17% of them singletons. These receptors came from a human donor in good health. The CDR3 runs from the conserved cysteine through the conserved F or W. A D gene is named only where the DNA matches it firmly. Rows give clone size only sometimes, using once, few, many, or a class for an expanded clone.

length,size,D,V,J,CDR3,DNA
15,many,TRBD2,TRBV29-1,TRBJ2-1,CSVSGGAGAYNEQFF,TGCAGCGTTAGCGGGGGGGCCGGTGCCTACAATGAGCAGTTCTTC
15,few,TRBD1,TRBV4-3,TRBJ1-6,CASSLRTGNNSPLHF,TGCGCCAGCAGCCTTCGGACAGGGAATAATTCACCCCTCCACTTT
13,few,TRBD2,TRBV20-1,TRBJ2-1,CSAIAGGRHEQFF,TGCAGTGCAATAGCGGGAGGGCGTCATGAGCAGTTCTTC
13,NA,TRBD1,TRBV7-3,TRBJ2-5,CASSSTGVETQYF,TGTGCCAGCAGCTCGACAGGGGTAGAGACCCAGTACTTC
13,NA,NA,TRBV12-3/TRBV12-4,TRBJ1-1,CASRSRVNTEAFF,TGTGCCAGCAGGAGTAGGGTGAACACTGAAGCTTTCTTT
13,few,NA,TRBV27,TRBJ1-2,CASSFSRDYGYTF,TGTGCCAGCAGTTTCTCCAGGGACTATGGCTACACCTTC
15,many,NA,TRBV7-2,TRBJ2-3,CASSPPRGVGDTQYF,TGTGCCAGCAGCCCCCCGAGGGGGGTTGGAGATACGCAGTATTTT
13,few,NA,TRBV28,TRBJ2-7,CASSLHLDYEQYF,TGTGCCAGCAGTTTACACCTCGACTACGAGCAGTACTTC
11,NA,NA,TRBV30,TRBJ2-1,CAWGLYNEQFF,TGTGCCTGGGGGCTCTACAATGAGCAGTTCTTC
14,few,NA,TRBV7-9,TRBJ1-1,CASSPPGRNTEAFF,TGTGCCAGCAGCCCCCCAGGTAGGAACACTGAAGCTTTCTTT
10,few,NA,TRBV20-1,TRBJ2-1,CSAIYNEQFF,TGCAGTGCTATCTACAATGAGCAGTTCTTC
12,few,NA,TRBV7-2,TRBJ1-5,CASRVSLGPQHF,TGTGCCAGCAGAGTGTCTCTGGGGCCCCAGCATTTT
14,many,TRBD1,TRBV19,TRBJ2-7,CASSIGQGAYEQYF,TGTGCCAGTAGTATAGGCCAGGGGGCATACGAGCAGTACTTC
15,NA,TRBD2,TRBV10-3,TRBJ2-1,CAIQTSGGARDEQFF,TGTGCCATCCAAACTAGCGGGGGGGCCCGAGATGAGCAGTTCTTC
13,few,NA,TRBV5-1,TRBJ1-1,CASSFQMNTEAFF,TGCGCCAGCAGCTTCCAGATGAACACTGAAGCTTTCTTT
15,NA,TRBD2,TRBV7-9,TRBJ2-3,CASRVSSGSTDTQYF,TGTGCCAGCAGGGTATCTAGCGGGAGCACAGATACGCAGTATTTT
13,few,NA,TRBV20-1,TRBJ1-2,CSALHRARLGYTF,TGCAGTGCTCTCCATCGGGCCAGACTAGGCTACACCTTC
15,few,NA,TRBV20-1,TRBJ1-6,CSARITGTLNSPLHF,TGCAGTGCTAGAATCACGGGGACACTTAATTCACCCCTCCACTTT
13,few,NA,TRBV4-3,TRBJ2-1,CASSQTTYNEQFF,TGCGCCAGCAGCCAAACAACTTACAATGAGCAGTTCTTC
16,NA,TRBD2,TRBV3-1,TRBJ2-3,CASSHRTSDIQDTQYF,TGTGCCAGCAGCCATCGGACTAGCGATATTCAAGATACGCAGTATTTT
14,NA,NA,TRBV28,TRBJ2-7,CASTPGLPFYEQYF,TGTGCCAGCACTCCGGGACTTCCCTTTTACGAGCAGTACTTC
14,many,NA,TRBV12-3/TRBV12-4,TRBJ2-3,CASSFGQSTDTQYF,TGTGCCAGCAGTTTTGGCCAGTCCACAGATACGCAGTATTTT
13,many,NA,TRBV29-1,TRBJ1-5,CSFRRGEDQPQHF,TGCAGCTTTCGGCGGGGGGAGGATCAGCCCCAGCATTTT